The 29 T cell receptor beta chains reported below all come from one sample, sequenced in a study of PD-1 blockade in classical Hodgkin lymphoma. As for time point: cycle 4 day 1 (C4D1), after around six weeks of nivolumab. All patients experienced relapse after autologous stem cell transplantation, and brentuximab vedotin exposure was variable. Thawed PBMCs underwent magnetic negative selection to yield purified CD4+ T cells. Profiling relied on immunoSEQ multiplex PCR, and the TCRdb table lists in-frame clones only, not all of them. Among 31,000 or so clones listed, around 80% were seen once. The sequencing used CD4+ T cells from blood, collected before the fourth cycle of nivolumab. The source of these receptors is a human donor with classical Hodgkin lymphoma.

This clone was found a few times. The gene calls are TRBV20-1 and TRBJ1-5; no reliable D call. Germline assignment: CDR1 DFQATT and CDR2 SNEGSKA (reference sequence). V was pared by 6 bases and J by 11 bases, with 14 bases between. This CDR3 has 11 amino acids. The CDR3 region has the DNA TGCAGTGCCAAAGACGGGAAGGCCCAGCATTTT. This encodes CSAKDGKAQHF.

This sequence joins TRBV19 and TRBJ2-7; perhaps TRBD2 as D (6 bases). The V end was cut by 4 bases, the J end by 3 bases, with 13 bases between. This CDR3 is built from 14 residues. Germline values: CDR1 LNHDA, CDR2 SQIVND (reference sequence). The CDR3: CASSRGVLYYEQYF. The CDR3 region has the DNA TGTGCCAGTAGTAGGGGGGTCTTATACTACGAGCAGTACTTC. The full variable domain, in which reference TRBV19 and TRBJ2-7 provide the parts outside the CDR3, is DGGITQSPKYLFRKEGQNVTLSCEQNLNHDAMYWYRQDPGQGLRLIYYSQIVNDFQKGDIAEGYSVSREKKESFPLTVTSAQKNPTAFYLCASSRGVLYYEQYFGPGTRLTVT.

The chain is built from TRBV18 and TRBJ1-6, with 7 bases lining up with TRBD1. Germline V gives CDR1 KGHSH, CDR2 LQKENI. CDR3 length: 14 residues. V lost 2 bases, J lost 10 bases, and 5 bases stayed unmatched. CDR3 nucleotide sequence: TGTGCCAGCTCACCAAAGACAGGGCGGTCACCCCTCCACTTT. This codes for CASSPKTGRSPLHF.

In this sample, this clone turned up once. V and J are TRBV11-2 and TRBJ1-1; D uncertain. CDR1 and CDR2 (germline): SGHAT, FQNNGV. This CDR3 comprises 15 residues. V was trimmed by 5 bases and J by 3 bases, leaving 16 bases between them. The CDR3 DNA sequence: TGTGCCAGCAGCATCCGATCGAGGCGAGACACTGAAGCTTTCTTT. Its protein product is CASSIRSRRDTEAFF.

J is TRBJ2-5 and V is TRBV7-7; possibly TRBD2 for D (6 bases). Germline V gene data show CDR1 as SSHAT and CDR2 as FNYEAQ (reference sequence). V was clipped by 6 bases and J by 5 bases, with 16 bases between them. This CDR3 is 14 amino acids long. DNA of the CDR3: TGTGCCAGCAGGGAGGGACTGGCGGGCGAGACCCAGTACTTC. Translating it yields CASREGLAGETQYF.

The chain recombines TRBV11-1 with TRBJ2-7; 7 bases map to TRBD1. Trimming took 5 bases from V and 0 from J; bases not matched to a gene: 7. There are 15 residues in the CDR3. Germline CDR1 SGHAT, CDR2 FQDESV (reference sequence). CDR3 region: CASSPETGHSYEQYF. For the CDR3, the DNA is TGTGCCAGCAGCCCAGAGACAGGGCACTCCTACGAGCAGTACTTC.

The chain links TRBV7-2 to TRBJ2-1; 8 nucleotides line up with TRBD2. The junction had 9 bases not matched to a gene; V was cut back by 5 bases and J by 6 bases. This CDR3 region has 15 residues. Germline V gene sequence: CDR1 SGHTA, CDR2 FQGNSA. The chain's CDR3 is CASSPPGGPGNEQFF. CDR3 in DNA: TGTGCCAGCAGCCCACCGGGGGGGCCGGGCAATGAGCAGTTCTTC.

CDR3 sequence (DNA): TGTGCCTGGACCGGGCTCCTAAACTCCCCTGAAGCTTTCTTT. Amino acids: CAWTGLLNSPEAFF. The chain links TRBV30 to TRBJ1-1; D is ambiguous. The CDR3 loop spans 14 amino acids. The germline V and J ends were trimmed by 4 bases and 6 bases, with 18 bases remaining between them. CDR1 and CDR2 (germline): GTSNPN, SVGIG (reference sequence).

This clone was counted a single time. The CDR3 loop reads CASSLTSGGNTGELFF. The CDR3 DNA is TGTGCCAGCAGCTTAACTAGCGGGGGGAACACCGGGGAGCTGTTTTTT. The rearrangement links TRBV7-6 to TRBJ2-2; 11 bases map to TRBD2. Germline values: CDR1 SGHVS, CDR2 FNYEAQ. The ends lost 2 bases at V and 1 base at J; junction bases unmatched: 0. The CDR3 sequence is 16 residues long.

V gene TRBV2 combines with J gene TRBJ2-5; D is possibly TRBD2 (6 bases). Germline loops: CDR1 SNHLY, CDR2 FYNNEI. CDR3 length equals 13 residues. V lost 6 bases and J 5 bases, leaving 13 bases between the germline ends. This chain's CDR3 is CASRLRGWETQYF. The CDR3 DNA follows: TGTGCCAGCAGGCTTCGGGGGTGGGAGACCCAGTACTTC. Full variable domain (outside the CDR3, taken from reference TRBV2 and TRBJ2-5): EPEVTQTPSHQVTQMGQEVILRCVPISNHLYFYWYRQILGQKVEFLVSFYNNEISEKSEIFDDQFSVERPDGSNFTLKIRSTKLEDSAMYFCASRLRGWETQYFGPGTRLLVL.

The chain has TRBV11-1 and TRBJ2-3, with 7 bases lining up with TRBD2. With 1 base clipped from V and 4 bases from J, the junction kept 8 bases outside the gene matches. The CDR3 runs 16 residues. Germline values: CDR1 SGHAT, CDR2 FQDESV (reference sequence). Here the CDR3 DNA reads TGTGCCAGCAGCTTAGAAGCGGGGCTTGGGGCAGATACGCAGTATTTT. Translation: CASSLEAGLGADTQYF.

The chain carries TRBV25-1 and TRBJ1-1, with TRBD1 identical over 7 bases. This CDR3 has 14 residues. CDR1 and CDR2 (germline): MGHDK, SYGVNS. The V and J ends lost 4 bases and 3 bases, in that order; junction bases with no gene match: 5. The CDR3 sequence is CASSAGQDDTEAFF. The CDR3 nucleotides read TGTGCCAGCAGTGCTGGACAGGATGACACTGAAGCTTTCTTT.

The chain combines TRBV5-6 with TRBJ2-1; 10 bases match TRBD1. V lost 4 bases, J lost 7 bases, and 14 bases stayed unmatched. Germline loops: CDR1 SGHDT, CDR2 YYEEEE. The CDR3 contains 17 residues. DNA of the CDR3: TGTGCCAGCAGCCCGGTGGTCCGGGACAGGGGTGCGAATGAGCAGTTCTTC. Encoded protein: CASSPVVRDRGANEQFF.

The CDR3 region has the DNA TGTGCCAGTAGTATGCCCACTGAAGCTTTCTTT. It translates to CASSMPTEAFF. The chain recombines TRBV19 with TRBJ1-1, with D unresolved. Trimming left V 3 bases short and J 4 bases short, with 3 bases between. Germline assignment: CDR1 LNHDA and CDR2 SQIVND (reference sequence). The CDR3 is 11 residues long.

The rearrangement uses TRBV6-6 and TRBJ1-6; TRBD1 matches at 8 bases. The junction had 5 bases not matched to a gene; V was cut back by 2 bases and J by 8 bases. CDR3 size: 15 residues. CDR1 MNHNY and CDR2 SVGAGI come from the germline V gene (reference sequence). In DNA form, the CDR3 reads TGTGCCAGCAGTTACCGAGCGACAGGGGATTCACCCCTCCACTTT. Protein: CASSYRATGDSPLHF.

This clone was seen a single time. V and J are TRBV18 and TRBJ2-7; tentatively, D is TRBD1 or TRBD2 (5 bases each). The length of the CDR3 is 14 residues. Germline CDR1 reads KGHSH; CDR2 reads LQKENI. Trimming removed 2 bases from V and 0 bases from J, with 8 bases in between. The DNA of the CDR3 is TGTGCCAGCTCACCATCGGGGCTCTCCTACGAGCAGTACTTC. Amino acid sequence: CASSPSGLSYEQYF.

This clone was detected only a few times. This chain links TRBV7-2 with TRBJ1-1, with D possibly TRBD1 on 5 matching bases. V shed 5 bases and J shed 0 bases, with 10 bases lying between them. Looked up from germline, CDR1 is SGHTA and CDR2 is FQGNSA. The CDR3 has 14 amino acids. The CDR3 sequence is CASSAGLLNTEAFF. The CDR3 nucleotides read TGTGCCAGCAGCGCGGGACTCTTGAACACTGAAGCTTTCTTT.

The chain uses TRBV19 and TRBJ2-6, with 7 bases identical to TRBD2. The junction had 5 bases not matched to a gene; V was cut back by 4 bases and J by 2 bases. The CDR3 is made up of 16 amino acids. The germline V gene has CDR1 LNHDA and CDR2 SQIVND (reference sequence). CDR3 DNA: TGTGCCAGTAGTAGCCGGGGGGTGGCTGGGGCCAACGTCCTGACTTTC. Protein: CASSSRGVAGANVLTF.

The chain joins TRBV5-1 to TRBJ2-6; tentative D call: TRBD2 (6 bases). CDR1 is SGHRS, CDR2 YFSETQ, per germline. V was trimmed by 9 bases and J by 2 bases, leaving 18 bases between them. The CDR3 contains 16 residues. DNA for the CDR3: TGCGCCACCAATACGGGGGAAGGCACTGGGGCCAACGTCCTGACTTTC. Amino acid sequence: CATNTGEGTGANVLTF.

The chain links TRBV28 to TRBJ2-1; no reliable D call. V was cut by 3 bases and J by 10 bases, with 10 bases left in between. CDR1 and CDR2 (germline): MDHEN, SYDVKM. The CDR3 has 12 residues. The CDR3, as DNA: TGTGCCAGCAGTTTTCTACTAAAAGAGCAGTTCTTC. Encoded protein: CASSFLLKEQFF.

This chain joins TRBV28 and TRBJ1-5; possible D gene TRBD1, 6 bases. Trimming pared 5 bases from V and 1 base from J, leaving 9 bases between. The CDR3 contains 14 residues. Per germline, CDR1 MDHEN and CDR2 SYDVKM. CDR3 DNA: TGTGCCAGCAGTCTCGGACAGAGCAATCAGCCCCAGCATTTT. It yields the protein CASSLGQSNQPQHF. Using reference TRBV28 and TRBJ1-5 for the parts outside the CDR3, the full variable domain is DVKVTQSSRYLVKRTGEKVFLECVQDMDHENMFWYRQDPGLGLRLIYFSYDVKMKEKGDIPEGYSVSREKKERFSLILESASTNQTSMYLCASSLGQSNQPQHFGDGTRLSIL.

This clone was observed a single time. This chain joins TRBV28 and TRBJ1-2; D is possibly TRBD1 (5 bases). The CDR3 is 14 amino acids. V was trimmed by 5 bases and J by 4 bases, leaving 14 bases between them. Germline CDR1 reads MDHEN; CDR2 reads SYDVKM. Here the CDR3 DNA reads TGTGCCAGCAGTCTCGACCGGGGCGTCTATGGCTACACCTTC. Translation gives CASSLDRGVYGYTF.

This clone was recorded only once. This chain links TRBV11-3 with TRBJ2-3; D is ambiguous. The V and J ends lost 5 bases and 6 bases respectively, with 12 bases between them. The germline gives CDR1 SGHNT, CDR2 YENEEA. The CDR3 spans 13 residues. Here the CDR3 reads CASSHPRTDTQYF. As DNA, the CDR3 is TGTGCCAGCAGCCATCCCCGGACGGATACGCAGTATTTT. Supplemented by reference TRBV11-3 and TRBJ2-3, the full variable domain reads EAGVVQSPRYKIIEKKQPVAFWCNPISGHNTLYWYLQNLGQGPELLIRYENEEAVDDSQLPKDRFSAERLKGVDSTLKIQPAELGDSAVYLCASSHPRTDTQYFGPGTRLTVL.

Only one count was recorded for this clone. The chain joins TRBV7-2 to TRBJ2-7; 8 nucleotides line up with TRBD1. The CDR3 contains 15 residues. The V and J ends lost 3 bases and 5 bases, in that order; junction bases with no gene match: 9. Germline-derived CDR1 and CDR2 are SGHTA and FQGNSA. The CDR3 DNA follows: TGTGCCAGCAGCTTTGTAGGGGTGACAGGGGACGAGCAGTACTTC. Amino acids: CASSFVGVTGDEQYF.

The rearrangement uses TRBV11-2 and TRBJ1-1; D remains unclear. The CDR3 loop spans 13 amino acids. In germline, CDR1 is SGHAT, CDR2 FQNNGV. V was trimmed by 8 bases and J by 1 base, leaving 11 bases between them. As DNA, the CDR3 is TGTGCCAGCGAGCGAACGGCGAACACTGAAGCTTTCTTT. It encodes CASERTANTEAFF.

This chain connects TRBV6-5 to TRBJ1-3; D not resolved. CDR3 size: 13 residues. V was cut by 7 bases and J by 0 bases, with 7 bases left in between. Per the germline V gene, CDR1 is MNHEY and CDR2 is SVGAGI. CDR3 residues: CASTRPSGNTIYF. CDR3 in DNA: TGTGCCAGCACTAGACCCTCTGGAAACACCATATATTTT.

V gene TRBV7-9 combines with J gene TRBJ1-5, with D tentatively TRBD1 (5 bases). Trimming removed 1 base at V and 3 bases at J, with 10 bases between. This CDR3 spans 15 amino acids. Germline-derived CDR1 and CDR2 are SEHNR and FQNEAQ (reference sequence). CDR3 coding DNA: TGTGCCAGCAGCTTAGGGTCGGGGGTCAATCAGCCCCAGCATTTT. It is translated as CASSLGSGVNQPQHF.

This chain links TRBV18 with TRBJ1-3; D perhaps matches TRBD1 (5 bases). The CDR3 length is 16 residues. CDR1 and CDR2 (germline): KGHSH, LQKENI. V was trimmed by 5 bases and J by 2 bases, leaving 16 bases between them. The CDR3 DNA follows: TGTGCCAGCTCAACCCTGACGGGGGATCCTGGAAACACCATATATTTT. Translation gives CASSTLTGDPGNTIYF.

The rearrangement links TRBV7-2 to TRBJ2-2; 15 bases are a match to TRBD2. The germline V gene has CDR1 SGHTA and CDR2 FQGNSA. The CDR3 length is 19 residues. The V and J ends lost 3 bases and 7 bases, in that order; junction bases with no gene match: 12. DNA of the CDR3: TGTGCCAGCAGCTTTTGGACTAGCGGGGGGGCACGAGGTGACGGGGAGCTGTTTTTT. It translates to CASSFWTSGGARGDGELFF. The full variable domain, its missing parts supplied by reference TRBV7-2 and TRBJ2-2, is GAGVSQSPSNKVTEKGKDVELRCDPISGHTALYWYRQSLGQGLEFLIYFQGNSAPDKSGLPSDRFSAERTGGSVSTLTIQRTQQEDSAVYLCASSFWTSGGARGDGELFFGEGSRLTVL.